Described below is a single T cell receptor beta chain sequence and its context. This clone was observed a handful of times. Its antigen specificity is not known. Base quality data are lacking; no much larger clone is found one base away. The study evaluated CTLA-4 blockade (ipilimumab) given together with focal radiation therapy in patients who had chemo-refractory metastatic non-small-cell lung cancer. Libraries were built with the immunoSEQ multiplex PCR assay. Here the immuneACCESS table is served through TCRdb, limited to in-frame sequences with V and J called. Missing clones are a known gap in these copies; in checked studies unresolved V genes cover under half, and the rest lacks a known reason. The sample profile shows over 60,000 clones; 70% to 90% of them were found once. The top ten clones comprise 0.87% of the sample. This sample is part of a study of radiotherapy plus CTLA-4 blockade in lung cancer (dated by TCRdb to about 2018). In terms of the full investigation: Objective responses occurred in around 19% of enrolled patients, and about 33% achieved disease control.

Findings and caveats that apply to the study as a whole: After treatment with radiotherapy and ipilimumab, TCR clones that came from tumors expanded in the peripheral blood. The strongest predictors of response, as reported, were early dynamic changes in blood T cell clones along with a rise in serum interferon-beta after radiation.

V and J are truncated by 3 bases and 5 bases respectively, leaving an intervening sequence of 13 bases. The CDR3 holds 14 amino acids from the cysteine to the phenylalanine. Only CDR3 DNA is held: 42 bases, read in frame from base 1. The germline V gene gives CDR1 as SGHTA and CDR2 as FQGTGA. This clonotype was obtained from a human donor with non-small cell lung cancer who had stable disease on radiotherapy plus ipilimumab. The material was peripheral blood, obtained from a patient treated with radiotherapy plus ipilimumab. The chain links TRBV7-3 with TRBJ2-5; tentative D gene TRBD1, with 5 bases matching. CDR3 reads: CASSFQGTVETQYF. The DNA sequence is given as TGTGCCAGCAGCTTCCAGGGTACGGTGGAGACCCAGTACTTC.